Below, 5 T cell receptor beta chains from the same sample are listed, as sequenced in a study of T cells in localized non-small cell lung cancer. Profiling relied on immunoSEQ multiplex PCR, and the TCRdb table lists in-frame clones only, not all of them. The sample yields tens of thousands of clones, roughly four fifths seen once. Here the sequenced sample was PBMCs, taken before any cancer treatment. These receptors were collected from a man aged 40 to 75 with stage II lung adenocarcinoma.

This clone came up a few times. CDR3 sequence reads: CASMSQGHEQYF. CDR3 nucleotides: TGCGCCAGCATGTCCCAGGGCCACGAGCAGTACTTC. The chain joins TRBV5-1 to TRBJ2-7; possible D gene TRBD1, 5 bases. V gave up 6 bases and J gave up 5 bases, with 12 bases separating them. Germline V gene lookup returns CDR1 SGHRS and CDR2 YFSETQ. CDR3 length equals 12 residues.

The J gene is TRBJ1-1, the V gene TRBV7-2; no reliable D call. This CDR3 region has 12 residues. Germline CDR1 reads SGHTA; CDR2 reads FQGNSA. V shed 5 bases and J shed 5 bases, with 9 bases lying between them. The CDR3: CASSPPGTEAFF. CDR3 coding DNA: TGTGCCAGCAGCCCTCCGGGGACTGAAGCTTTCTTT.

The rearrangement uses TRBV5-8 and TRBJ1-2, with TRBD1 identical over 7 bases. The J segment lost 8 bases and the V segment lost 3 bases, leaving 7 bases of the junction unmatched. Germline CDR1 is SGHTS and CDR2 is YDEGEE. The CDR3 has 13 residues. CDR3 residues: CASSSTGEQGYTF. In DNA, the CDR3 is TGTGCCAGCAGCTCAACAGGGGAGCAGGGCTACACCTTC.

The gene calls are TRBV9 and TRBJ2-3; D call uncertain. Trimming pared 1 base from V and 2 bases from J, leaving 11 bases between. This CDR3 has 15 residues. CDR1 is SGDLS, CDR2 YYNGEE, per germline. The CDR3 bases are TGTGCCAGCAGCGTATCAAGTGACCACACAGATACGCAGTATTTT. Protein product: CASSVSSDHTDTQYF.

This chain connects TRBV30 to TRBJ1-5, with D unclear. V lost 1 base, J lost 3 bases, and 10 bases lay in between. CDR1 is GTSNPN and CDR2 is SVGIG in the germline V gene (reference sequence). The CDR3 totals 14 residues. The CDR3 sequence is CAWSDAAVNQPQHF. For the CDR3, the DNA is TGTGCCTGGAGTGACGCGGCCGTCAATCAGCCCCAGCATTTT.